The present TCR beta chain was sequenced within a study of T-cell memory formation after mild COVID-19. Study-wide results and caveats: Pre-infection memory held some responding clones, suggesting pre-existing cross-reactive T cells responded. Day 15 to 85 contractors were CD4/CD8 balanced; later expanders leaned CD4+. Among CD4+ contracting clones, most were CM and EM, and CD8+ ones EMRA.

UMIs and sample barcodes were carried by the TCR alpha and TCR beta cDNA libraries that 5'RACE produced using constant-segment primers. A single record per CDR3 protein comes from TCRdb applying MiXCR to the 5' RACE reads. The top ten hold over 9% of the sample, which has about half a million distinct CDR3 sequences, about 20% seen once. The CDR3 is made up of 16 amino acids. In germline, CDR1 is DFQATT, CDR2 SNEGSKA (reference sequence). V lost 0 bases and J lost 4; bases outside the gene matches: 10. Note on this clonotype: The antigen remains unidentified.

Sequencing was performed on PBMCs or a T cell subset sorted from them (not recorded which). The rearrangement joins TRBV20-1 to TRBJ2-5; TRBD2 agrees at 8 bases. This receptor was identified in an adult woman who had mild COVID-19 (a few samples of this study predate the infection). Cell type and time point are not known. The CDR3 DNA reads TGCAGTGCTAGAGATCCAAAGCGGGGGTCCTCAGAGACCCAGTACTTC. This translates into CSARDPKRGSSETQYF.